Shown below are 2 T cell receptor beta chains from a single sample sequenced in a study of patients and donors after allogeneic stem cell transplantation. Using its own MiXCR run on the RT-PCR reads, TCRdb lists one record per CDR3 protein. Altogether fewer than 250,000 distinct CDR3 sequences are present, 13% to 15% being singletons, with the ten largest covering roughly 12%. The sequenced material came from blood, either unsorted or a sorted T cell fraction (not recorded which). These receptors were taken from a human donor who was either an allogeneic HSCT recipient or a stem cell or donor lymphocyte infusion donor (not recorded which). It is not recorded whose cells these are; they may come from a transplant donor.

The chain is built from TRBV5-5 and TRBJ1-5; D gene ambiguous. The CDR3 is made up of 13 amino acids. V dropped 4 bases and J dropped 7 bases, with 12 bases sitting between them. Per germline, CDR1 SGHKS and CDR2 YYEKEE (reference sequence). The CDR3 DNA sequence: TGTGCCAGCAGCCCGGTCTGGAGGCAGCCCCAGCATTTT. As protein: CASSPVWRQPQHF. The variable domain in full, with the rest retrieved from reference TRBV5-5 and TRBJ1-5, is DAGVTQSPTHLIKTRGQQVTLRCSPISGHKSVSWYQQVLGQGPQFIFQYYEKEERGRGNFPDRFSARQFPNYSSELNVNALLLGDSALYLCASSPVWRQPQHFGDGTRLSIL.

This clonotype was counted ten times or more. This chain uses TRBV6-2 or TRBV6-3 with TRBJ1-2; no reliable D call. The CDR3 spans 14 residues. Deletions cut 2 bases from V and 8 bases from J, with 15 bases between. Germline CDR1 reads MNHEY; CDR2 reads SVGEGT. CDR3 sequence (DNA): TGTGCCAGCAGTTACGAGGTCCCCTCTCGGGGCTACACCTTC. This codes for CASSYEVPSRGYTF.